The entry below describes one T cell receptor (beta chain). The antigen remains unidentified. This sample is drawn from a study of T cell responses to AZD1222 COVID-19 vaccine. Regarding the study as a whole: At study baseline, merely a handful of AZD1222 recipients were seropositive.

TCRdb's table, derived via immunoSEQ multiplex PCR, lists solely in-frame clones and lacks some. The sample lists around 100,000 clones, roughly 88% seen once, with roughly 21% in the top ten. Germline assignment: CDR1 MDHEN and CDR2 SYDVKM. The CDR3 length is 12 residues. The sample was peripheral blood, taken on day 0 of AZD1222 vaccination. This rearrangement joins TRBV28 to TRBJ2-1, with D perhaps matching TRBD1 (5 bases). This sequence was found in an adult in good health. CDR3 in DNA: TGTGCAGCAGGGTCACCTTACAATGAGCAGTTCTTC. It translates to CAAGSPYNEQFF.